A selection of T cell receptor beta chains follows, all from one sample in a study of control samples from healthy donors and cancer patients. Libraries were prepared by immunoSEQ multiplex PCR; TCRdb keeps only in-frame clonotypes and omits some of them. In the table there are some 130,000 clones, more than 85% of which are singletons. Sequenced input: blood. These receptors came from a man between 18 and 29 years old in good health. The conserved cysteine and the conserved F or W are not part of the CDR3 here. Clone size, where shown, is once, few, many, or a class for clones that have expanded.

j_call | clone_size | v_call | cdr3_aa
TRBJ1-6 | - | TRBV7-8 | ASSLARGRHSPLH
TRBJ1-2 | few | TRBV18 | ASSPEKDYGYT
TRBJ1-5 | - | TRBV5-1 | ASSLGTGGQPQH
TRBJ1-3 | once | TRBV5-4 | ASSLAASSGNTIY
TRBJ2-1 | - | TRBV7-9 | ASSSTSGGADEQF
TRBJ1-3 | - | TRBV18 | ASSPTQTSGNTIY
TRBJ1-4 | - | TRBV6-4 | ASSDTRTYSDEKLF
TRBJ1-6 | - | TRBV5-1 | ASSLEGGLYNSPLH
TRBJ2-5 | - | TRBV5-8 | ASSLVSGGGETQY
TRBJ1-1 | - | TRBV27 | ASSFSQGSTEAF
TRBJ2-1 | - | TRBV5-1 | ASSPTSGGPHNEQF
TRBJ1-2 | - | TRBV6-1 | ASSEATGRGYT
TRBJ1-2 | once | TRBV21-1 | AIPDRGGSGYT
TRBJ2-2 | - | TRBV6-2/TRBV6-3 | ASSYVETGELF
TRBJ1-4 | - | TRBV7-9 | ASSLGGDRQNEKLF
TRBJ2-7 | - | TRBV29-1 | SVMGTDSGYEQY
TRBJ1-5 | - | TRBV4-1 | ASSQGGGSGQPQH
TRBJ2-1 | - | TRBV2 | ASSGTSGGGPYNEQF
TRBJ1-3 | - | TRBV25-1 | ASSEFIGGAGNTIY
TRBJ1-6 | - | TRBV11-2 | ASSFRARRENSPLH
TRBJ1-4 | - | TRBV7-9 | ASSLDRLTNEKLF
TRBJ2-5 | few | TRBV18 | ASSLRQKETQY
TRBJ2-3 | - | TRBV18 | ASSPRHRVSTDTQY
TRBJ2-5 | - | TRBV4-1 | ASSPSRAQDQETQY
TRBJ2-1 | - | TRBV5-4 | ASSLPGTPYNEQF
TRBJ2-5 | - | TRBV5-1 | ASSLGLAGGHRETQY
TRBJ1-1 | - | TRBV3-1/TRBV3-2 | ASSQRGAGTEAF
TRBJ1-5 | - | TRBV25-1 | ASSELSGPQH
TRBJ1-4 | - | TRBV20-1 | SAREQEKLF
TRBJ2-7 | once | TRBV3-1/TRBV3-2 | ASRRTGRPYEQY
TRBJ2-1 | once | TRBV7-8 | ASSLGLAVFDEQF
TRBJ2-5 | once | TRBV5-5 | ASSLQGAQETQY
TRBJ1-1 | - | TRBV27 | ASSLYQGNTEAF
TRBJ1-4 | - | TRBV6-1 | ASSEQGTNEKLF
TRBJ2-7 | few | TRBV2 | ASSGGIGSYEQY
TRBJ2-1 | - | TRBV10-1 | ASSEITGGADNEQF
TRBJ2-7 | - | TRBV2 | ASNQGIAGEQY
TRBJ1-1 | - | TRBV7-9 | ATTIGGNTEAF
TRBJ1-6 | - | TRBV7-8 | ASSRGRVSSYNSPLH
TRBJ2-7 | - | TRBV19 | ASSITGTAYEQY
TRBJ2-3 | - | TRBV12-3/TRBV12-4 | ASSHGGLGTQY
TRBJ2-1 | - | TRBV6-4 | ASSETDDSYNEQF
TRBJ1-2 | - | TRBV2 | ASSEAQGGRVGYT
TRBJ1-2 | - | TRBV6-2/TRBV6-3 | ASSRTGTAYT
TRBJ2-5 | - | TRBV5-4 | ASSSPRASGGARETQY
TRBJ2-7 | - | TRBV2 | ASSEAAGSEQY
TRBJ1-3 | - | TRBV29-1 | SVVGKENTIY
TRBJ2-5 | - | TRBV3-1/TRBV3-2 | ASSQALTQETQY
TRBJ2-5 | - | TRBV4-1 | ASSLLTGTTVETQY
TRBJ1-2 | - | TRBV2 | ASRDFGFPNYGYT